A selection of T cell receptor beta chains follows, all from one sample in a study of shared clonotypes between healthy human individuals. TCRdb's copy holds only in-frame clones and misses some; the assay was immunoSEQ multiplex PCR. This sample has about 1.5 million clones; 98% occur once, and the top ten carry 0.45%. The specimen was naive CD4+ T cells sorted from blood. The origin of the receptors is a man aged 25-45 years in good health. The CDR3 runs from the conserved cysteine through the conserved F or W. A D gene is named only where the DNA matches it firmly. Expanded clones are given a class, and other clones once, few, many or no size at all.

CDR3 length,D gene,J gene,V gene,clone size,CDR3 DNA,CDR3 protein
17,TRBD2,TRBJ2-5,TRBV5-1,once,TGCGCCAGCAGCTGGGGACTAGCGGGAGGGCCCGAAGAGACCCAGTACTTC,CASSWGLAGGPEETQYF
11,NA,TRBJ2-7,TRBV28,NA,TGTGCCAGCAGTCCGACAGTCGAGCAGTACTTC,CASSPTVEQYF
14,NA,TRBJ2-7,TRBV7-8,NA,TGTGCCAGCAGCTTAGAGGAGGCCTCCTACGAGCAGTACTTC,CASSLEEASYEQYF
13,NA,TRBJ2-5,TRBV4-1,NA,TGCGCCAGCAGCCAAGACAGGGTTCAGACCCAGTACTTC,CASSQDRVQTQYF
17,NA,TRBJ2-3,TRBV13,NA,TGTGCCAGCAGCCCCCCCCTGGCGGGACCTCAGGCAGATACGCAGTATTTT,CASSPPLAGPQADTQYF
15,TRBD1,TRBJ2-1,TRBV2,NA,TGTGCCAGCAGTGAACAGGGGGCGGGACGTGATGAGCAGTTCTTC,CASSEQGAGRDEQFF
13,NA,TRBJ2-7,TRBV7-2,NA,TGTGCCAGCAGCTTAGAGTCGGGGTACGAGCAGTACTTC,CASSLESGYEQYF
14,TRBD1,TRBJ2-7,TRBV5-4,NA,TGTGCCAGCAGGCCGGACAGGGGCGTAAGCGAGCAGTACTTC,CASRPDRGVSEQYF
15,TRBD2,TRBJ2-7,TRBV2,few,TGTGCCAGCAGAGAGATCAGCGGGGGAGCCTACGAGCAGTACTTC,CASREISGGAYEQYF
14,NA,TRBJ2-2,TRBV5-1,NA,TGCGCCAGCAGCCTCATGGCTGGCACCGGGGAGCTGTTTTTT,CASSLMAGTGELFF
15,NA,TRBJ2-1,TRBV7-3,NA,TGTGCCAGCAGTCCGAAGCGGAGCTCCTACAATGAGCAGTTCTTC,CASSPKRSSYNEQFF
15,NA,TRBJ2-2,TRBV7-6,once,TGTGCCAGCAGCGTAAGGACGGATTTTACCGGGGAGCTGTTTTTT,CASSVRTDFTGELFF
13,NA,TRBJ2-5,TRBV7-6,NA,TGTGCCAGCAGCTTAGAACTGCAAGAGACCCAGTACTTC,CASSLELQETQYF
13,NA,TRBJ1-2,TRBV5-5,once,TGTGCCAGCAGCCAACAAGCTAACTATGGCTACACCTTC,CASSQQANYGYTF
16,NA,TRBJ2-2,TRBV7-9,NA,TGTGCCAGCAGCTTAGCTCGGGGAATGAACACCGGGGAGCTGTTTTTT,CASSLARGMNTGELFF
15,TRBD1,TRBJ1-2,TRBV9,NA,TGTGCCAGCAGCGTTATGGACAGGGCGAGGTATGGCTACACCTTC,CASSVMDRARYGYTF
15,NA,TRBJ1-1,TRBV5-1,NA,TGCGCCAGCAGCTTGGGTTTCCCATCGGCTACTGAAGCTTTCTTT,CASSLGFPSATEAFF
15,NA,TRBJ1-2,TRBV18,NA,TGTGCCAGCTCACTGCAAGGAAGGTACGATTATGGCTACACCTTC,CASSLQGRYDYGYTF
15,TRBD1,TRBJ2-1,TRBV5-6,NA,TGTGCCAGCAGCTTACGACAGGGAGTTTACAATGAGCAGTTCTTC,CASSLRQGVYNEQFF
12,NA,TRBJ1-2,TRBV18,NA,TGTGCCAGCTCACCGATCCTCTATGGCTACACCTTC,CASSPILYGYTF
16,NA,TRBJ2-5,TRBV5-1,NA,TGCGCCAGCAGCTTGGCCACGGGGCTGAAGGGAGAGACCCAGTACTTC,CASSLATGLKGETQYF
17,TRBD2,TRBJ2-7,TRBV5-1,NA,TGCGCCAGCAGCTTGGCCACGACTAGCGGGAGATCTTACGAGCAGTACTTC,CASSLATTSGRSYEQYF
14,NA,TRBJ1-5,TRBV2,NA,TGTGCCAGCAGTGCCTCGATGGGGAATCAGCCCCAGCATTTT,CASSASMGNQPQHF
15,NA,TRBJ2-5,TRBV6-4,NA,TGTGCCAGCAGTGACCCACAGGGCGGGTTGAAGACCCAGTACTTC,CASSDPQGGLKTQYF
13,NA,TRBJ2-7,TRBV5-6,NA,TGTGCCAGCAGCTTGGATCCAACTTACGAGCAGTACTTC,CASSLDPTYEQYF
12,NA,TRBJ1-4,TRBV19,NA,TGTGCCACCCAGGGACCTTTAGAAAAACTGTTTTTT,CATQGPLEKLFF
16,NA,TRBJ2-5,TRBV7-9,NA,TGTGCCAGCAGCTTTTCCGATAGGAGGGGACAAGAGACCCAGTACTTC,CASSFSDRRGQETQYF
16,TRBD1,TRBJ1-5,TRBV28,NA,TGTGCCAGCACCCTGCTACAGGGGGCAGGAAATCAGCCCCAGCATTTT,CASTLLQGAGNQPQHF
14,NA,TRBJ1-5,TRBV28,once,TGTGCCAGCAGTTTGTTGACAGAAAATCAGCCCCAGCATTTT,CASSLLTENQPQHF
15,NA,TRBJ2-7,TRBV19,NA,TGTGCCAGTAGTCCCAATAAGGGGAGCTCCTACGAGCAGTACTTC,CASSPNKGSSYEQYF
18,TRBD1,TRBJ1-2,TRBV28,NA,TGTGCCAGCAGTTTCCGTGTTTGGACAGGGGGCATCATCTATGGCTACACCTTC,CASSFRVWTGGIIYGYTF
13,NA,TRBJ1-1,TRBV9,NA,TGTGCCAGCAGCGTGAGCGGGAACACTGAAGCTTTCTTT,CASSVSGNTEAFF
15,TRBD2,TRBJ2-1,TRBV6-4,NA,TGTGCCAGCAGTGTACTAGCGGGAGGGCCCAGTGAGCAGTTCTTC,CASSVLAGGPSEQFF
12,NA,TRBJ2-7,TRBV30,NA,TGTGCCTGGAGTCCGGGACGTAACGAGCAGTACTTC,CAWSPGRNEQYF
15,NA,TRBJ1-5,TRBV6-6,NA,TGTGCCAGCAGTCCGGACTTTTATAGCAATCAGCCCCAGCATTTT,CASSPDFYSNQPQHF
15,NA,TRBJ2-7,TRBV4-2,few,TGTGCCAGCAGCCAAGACTCTGGGGGGCCGGAGGAGCAGTACTTC,CASSQDSGGPEEQYF
16,NA,TRBJ2-2,TRBV7-9,NA,TGTGCCAGCAGCCCTGACGGAGGGCGGGTCACCGGGGAGCTGTTTTTT,CASSPDGGRVTGELFF
15,TRBD2,TRBJ2-1,TRBV9,once,TGTGCCAGCAGCAAAACTAGCGGGAGGACGGATGAGCAGTTCTTC,CASSKTSGRTDEQFF
16,TRBD2,TRBJ2-5,TRBV5-1,NA,TGCGCCAGCAGCAGCCGACTAGCGGGAGTGGGAGAGACCCAGTACTTC,CASSSRLAGVGETQYF
13,NA,TRBJ2-1,TRBV6-5,NA,TGTGCCAGCCAGGCAGCACTAAGGAATGAGCAGTTCTTC,CASQAALRNEQFF
15,NA,TRBJ2-3,TRBV10-2,NA,TGCGCCAGCAGTGGAAGGAGGGGATACACAGATACGCAGTATTTT,CASSGRRGYTDTQYF
16,NA,TRBJ2-1,TRBV27,NA,TGTGCCAGCAGTTTATTGACAGCTAGCTCCTACAATGAGCAGTTCTTC,CASSLLTASSYNEQFF
12,TRBD2,TRBJ2-5,TRBV11-2,NA,TGTGCCAGCAACATAGCGGGTGAGACCCAGTACTTC,CASNIAGETQYF
15,NA,TRBJ2-1,TRBV15,NA,TGTGCCACCAGCTTTCAGGAGAGAACCTACAATGAGCAGTTCTTC,CATSFQERTYNEQFF
12,NA,TRBJ2-1,TRBV2,NA,TGTGCCAGCAGTGATAGGGCCGGTAGGCGGATCTTC,CASSDRAGRRIF
16,NA,TRBJ2-1,TRBV5-1,NA,TGCGCCAGCAGCTTGGAGCCTGCCGCCCCCTACAATGAGCAGTTCTTC,CASSLEPAAPYNEQFF
11,NA,TRBJ2-7,TRBV6-1,NA,TGTGCCAGCAGGGGGGGTTACGAGCAGTACTTC,CASRGGYEQYF
15,TRBD1,TRBJ2-5,TRBV10-2,once,TGCGCCAGCAGGCCCAGGACAGGGGGTACAGAGACCCAGTACTTC,CASRPRTGGTETQYF
13,TRBD1,TRBJ2-7,TRBV5-4,NA,TGTGCCAGCAGCTTGGACAGGGGTGGCGAGCAGTACTTC,CASSLDRGGEQYF
16,NA,TRBJ2-6,TRBV11-3,NA,TGTGCCAGCAGCCGACGGGTTAGCTCTGGGGCCAACGTCCTGACTTTC,CASSRRVSSGANVLTF
14,TRBD1,TRBJ2-1,TRBV7-3,NA,TGTGCCAGCAGCCCCTCGACAGGGGACAATGAGCAGTTCTTC,CASSPSTGDNEQFF